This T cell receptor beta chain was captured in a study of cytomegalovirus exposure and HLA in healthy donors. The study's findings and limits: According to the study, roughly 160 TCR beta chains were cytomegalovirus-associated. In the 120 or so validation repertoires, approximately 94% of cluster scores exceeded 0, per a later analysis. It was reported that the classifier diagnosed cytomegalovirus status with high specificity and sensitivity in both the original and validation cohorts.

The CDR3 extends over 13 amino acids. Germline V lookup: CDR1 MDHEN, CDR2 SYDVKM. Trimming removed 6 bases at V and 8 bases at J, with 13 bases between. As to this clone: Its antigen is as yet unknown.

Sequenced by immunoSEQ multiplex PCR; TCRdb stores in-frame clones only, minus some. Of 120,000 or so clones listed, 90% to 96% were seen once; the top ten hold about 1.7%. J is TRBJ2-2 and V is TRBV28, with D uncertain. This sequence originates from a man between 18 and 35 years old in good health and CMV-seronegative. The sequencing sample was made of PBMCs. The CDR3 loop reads CASRIFSAGELFF. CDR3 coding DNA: TGTGCCAGCAGAATCTTCTCAGCGGGGGAGCTGTTTTTT.